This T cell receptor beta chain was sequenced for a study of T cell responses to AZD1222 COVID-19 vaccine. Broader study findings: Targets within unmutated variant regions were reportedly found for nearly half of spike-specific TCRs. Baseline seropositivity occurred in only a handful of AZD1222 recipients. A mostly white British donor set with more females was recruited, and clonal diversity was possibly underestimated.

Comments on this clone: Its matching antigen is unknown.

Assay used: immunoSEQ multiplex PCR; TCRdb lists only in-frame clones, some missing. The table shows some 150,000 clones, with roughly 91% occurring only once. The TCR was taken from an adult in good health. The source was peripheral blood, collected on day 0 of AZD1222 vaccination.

The CDR3 DNA reads as TGTGCCAGCAATAACGAGGGTTCGGGTCAGCCCCAGCATTTT. Translation: CASNNEGSGQPQHF. The chain is built from TRBV6-5 and TRBJ1-5, with D uncertain. The CDR3 extends over 14 amino acids. CDR1 is MNHEY and CDR2 is SVGAGI in the germline V gene. Trimming left V 7 bases short and J 6 bases short, with 16 bases between.